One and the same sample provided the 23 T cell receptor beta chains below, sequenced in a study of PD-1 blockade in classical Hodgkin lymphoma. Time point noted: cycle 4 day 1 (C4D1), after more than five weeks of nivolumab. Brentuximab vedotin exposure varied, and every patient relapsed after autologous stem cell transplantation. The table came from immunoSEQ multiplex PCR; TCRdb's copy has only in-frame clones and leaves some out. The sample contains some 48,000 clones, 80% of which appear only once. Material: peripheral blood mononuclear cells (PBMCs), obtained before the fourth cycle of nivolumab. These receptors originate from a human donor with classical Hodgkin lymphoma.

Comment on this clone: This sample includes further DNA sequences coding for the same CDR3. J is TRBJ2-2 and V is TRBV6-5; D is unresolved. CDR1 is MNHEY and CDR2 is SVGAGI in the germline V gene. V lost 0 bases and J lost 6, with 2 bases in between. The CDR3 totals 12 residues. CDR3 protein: CASSYSAGELFF. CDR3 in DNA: TGTGCCAGCAGTTACTCTGCCGGGGAGCTGTTTTTT.

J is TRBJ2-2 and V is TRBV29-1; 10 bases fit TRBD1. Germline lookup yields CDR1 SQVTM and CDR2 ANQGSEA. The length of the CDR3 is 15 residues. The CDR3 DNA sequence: TGCAGTCTCCGGCCGGGACAGGGGATTTGCCGGGAGCTGTTTTTT. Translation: CSLRPGQGICRELFF.

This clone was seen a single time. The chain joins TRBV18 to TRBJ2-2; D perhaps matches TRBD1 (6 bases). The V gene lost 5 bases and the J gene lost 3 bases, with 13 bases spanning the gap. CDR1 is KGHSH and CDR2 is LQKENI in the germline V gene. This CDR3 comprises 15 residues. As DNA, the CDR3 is TGTGCCAGCTCATCATTACAGGGAGACACCGGGGAGCTGTTTTTT. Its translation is CASSSLQGDTGELFF. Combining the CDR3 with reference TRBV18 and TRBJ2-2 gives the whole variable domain NAGVMQNPRHLVRRRGQEARLRCSPMKGHSHVYWYRQLPEEGLKFMVYLQKENIIDESGMPKERFSAEFPKEGPSILRIQQVVRGDSAAYFCASSSLQGDTGELFFGEGSRLTVL.

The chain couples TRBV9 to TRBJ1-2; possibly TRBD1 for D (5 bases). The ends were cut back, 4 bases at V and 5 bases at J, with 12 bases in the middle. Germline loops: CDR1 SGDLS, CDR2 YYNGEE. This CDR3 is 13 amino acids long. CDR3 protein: CASSLGETYGYTF. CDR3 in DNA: TGTGCCAGCAGCTTGGGGGAAACTTATGGCTACACCTTC.

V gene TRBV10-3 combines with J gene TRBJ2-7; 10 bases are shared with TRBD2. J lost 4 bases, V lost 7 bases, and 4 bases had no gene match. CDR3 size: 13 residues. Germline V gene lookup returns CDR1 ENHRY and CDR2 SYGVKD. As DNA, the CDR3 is TGTGCCATCAAACTAGCGGGGCAGTACGAGCAGTACTTC. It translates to CAIKLAGQYEQYF.

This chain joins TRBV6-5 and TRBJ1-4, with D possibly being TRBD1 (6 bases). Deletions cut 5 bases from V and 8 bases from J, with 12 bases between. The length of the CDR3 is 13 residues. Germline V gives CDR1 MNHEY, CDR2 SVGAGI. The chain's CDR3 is CASSAPGHEKLFF. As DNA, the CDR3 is TGTGCCAGCAGTGCGCCGGGACACGAAAAACTGTTTTTT.

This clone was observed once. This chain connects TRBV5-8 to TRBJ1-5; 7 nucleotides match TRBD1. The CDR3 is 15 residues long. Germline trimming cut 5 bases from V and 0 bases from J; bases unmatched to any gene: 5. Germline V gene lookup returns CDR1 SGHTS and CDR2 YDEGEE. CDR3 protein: CASSSGTDSNQPQHF. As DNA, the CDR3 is TGTGCCAGCAGTTCCGGGACAGATAGCAATCAGCCCCAGCATTTT.

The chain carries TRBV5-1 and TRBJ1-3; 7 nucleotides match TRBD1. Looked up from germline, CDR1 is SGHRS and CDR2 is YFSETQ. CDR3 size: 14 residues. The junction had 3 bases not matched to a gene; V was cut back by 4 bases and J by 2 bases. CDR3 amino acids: CASSPDRAGNTIYF. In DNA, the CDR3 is TGCGCCAGCAGCCCTGACAGGGCTGGAAACACCATATATTTT.

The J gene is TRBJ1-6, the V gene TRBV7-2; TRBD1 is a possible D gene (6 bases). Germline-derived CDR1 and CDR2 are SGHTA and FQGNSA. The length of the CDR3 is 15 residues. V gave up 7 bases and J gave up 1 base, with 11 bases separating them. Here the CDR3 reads CASTGTQSYNSPLHF. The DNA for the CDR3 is TGTGCCAGCACCGGGACACAGTCCTATAATTCACCCCTCCACTTT.

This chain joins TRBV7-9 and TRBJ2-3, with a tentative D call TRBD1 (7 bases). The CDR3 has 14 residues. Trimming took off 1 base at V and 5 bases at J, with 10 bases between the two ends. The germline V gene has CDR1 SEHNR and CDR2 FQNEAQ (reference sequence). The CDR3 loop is CASSLGQGGDTQYF. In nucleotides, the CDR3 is TGTGCCAGCAGCTTAGGACAGGGAGGAGATACGCAGTATTTT.

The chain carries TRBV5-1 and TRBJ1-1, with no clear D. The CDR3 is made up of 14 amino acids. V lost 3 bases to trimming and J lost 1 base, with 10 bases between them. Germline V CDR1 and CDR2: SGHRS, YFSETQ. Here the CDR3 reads CASSSPLRNTEAFF. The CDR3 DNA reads TGCGCCAGCAGCTCCCCCCTGAGGAACACTGAAGCTTTCTTT.

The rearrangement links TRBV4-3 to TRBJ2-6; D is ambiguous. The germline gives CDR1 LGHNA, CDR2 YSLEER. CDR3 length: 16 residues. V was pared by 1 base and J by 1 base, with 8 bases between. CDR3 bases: TGCGCCAGCAGCCAAGCGGTATGGTCTGGGGCCAACGTCCTGACTTTC. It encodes CASSQAVWSGANVLTF.

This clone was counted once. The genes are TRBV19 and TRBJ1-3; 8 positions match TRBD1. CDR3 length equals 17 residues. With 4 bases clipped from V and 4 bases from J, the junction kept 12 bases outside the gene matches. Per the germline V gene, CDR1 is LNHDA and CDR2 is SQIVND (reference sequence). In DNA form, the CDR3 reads TGTGCCAGTAGTAAATCGTCCCCAGGGGGCTCGGGAAACACCATATATTTT. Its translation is CASSKSSPGGSGNTIYF. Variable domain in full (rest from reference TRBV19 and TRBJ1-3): DGGITQSPKYLFRKEGQNVTLSCEQNLNHDAMYWYRQDPGQGLRLIYYSQIVNDFQKGDIAEGYSVSREKKESFPLTVTSAQKNPTAFYLCASSKSSPGGSGNTIYFGEGSWLTVV.

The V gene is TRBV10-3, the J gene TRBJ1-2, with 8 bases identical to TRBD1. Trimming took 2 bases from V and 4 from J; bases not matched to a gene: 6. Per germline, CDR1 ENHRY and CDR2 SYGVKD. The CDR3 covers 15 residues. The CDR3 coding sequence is TGTGCCATCAGTGAGCTACAGGGGACAGGCTATGGCTACACCTTC. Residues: CAISELQGTGYGYTF.

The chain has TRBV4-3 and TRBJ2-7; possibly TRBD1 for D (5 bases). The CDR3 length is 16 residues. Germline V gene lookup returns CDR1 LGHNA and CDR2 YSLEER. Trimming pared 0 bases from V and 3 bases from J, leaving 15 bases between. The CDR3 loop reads CASSQDLSRALYEQYF. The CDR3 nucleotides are TGCGCCAGCAGCCAAGATCTAAGCAGGGCCCTCTACGAGCAGTACTTC.

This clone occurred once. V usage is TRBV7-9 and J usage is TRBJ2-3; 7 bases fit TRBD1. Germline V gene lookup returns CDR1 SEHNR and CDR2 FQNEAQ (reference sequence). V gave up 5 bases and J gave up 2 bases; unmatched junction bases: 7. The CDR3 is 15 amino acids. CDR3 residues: CASSETGTVTDTQYF. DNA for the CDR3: TGTGCCAGCAGCGAAACCGGGACAGTCACAGATACGCAGTATTTT.

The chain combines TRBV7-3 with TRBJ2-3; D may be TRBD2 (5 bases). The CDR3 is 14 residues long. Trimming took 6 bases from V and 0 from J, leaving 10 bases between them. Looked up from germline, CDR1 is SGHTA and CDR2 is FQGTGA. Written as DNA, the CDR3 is TGTGCCAGCAGAGGCGGGCGTAGCACAGATACGCAGTATTTT. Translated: CASRGGRSTDTQYF.

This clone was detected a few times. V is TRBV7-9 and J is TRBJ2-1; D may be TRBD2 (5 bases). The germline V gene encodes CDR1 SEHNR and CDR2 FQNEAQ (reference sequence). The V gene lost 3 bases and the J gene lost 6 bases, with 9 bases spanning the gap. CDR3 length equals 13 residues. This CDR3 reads CASSFYSGNEQFF. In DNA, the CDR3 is TGTGCCAGCAGCTTTTACAGCGGCAATGAGCAGTTCTTC.

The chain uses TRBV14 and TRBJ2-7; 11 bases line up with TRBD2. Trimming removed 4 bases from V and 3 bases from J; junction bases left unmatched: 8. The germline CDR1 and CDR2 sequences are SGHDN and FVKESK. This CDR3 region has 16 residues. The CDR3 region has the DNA TGTGCCAGCAGCCCTATGGGACTAGCGGACATCTACGAGCAGTACTTC. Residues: CASSPMGLADIYEQYF.

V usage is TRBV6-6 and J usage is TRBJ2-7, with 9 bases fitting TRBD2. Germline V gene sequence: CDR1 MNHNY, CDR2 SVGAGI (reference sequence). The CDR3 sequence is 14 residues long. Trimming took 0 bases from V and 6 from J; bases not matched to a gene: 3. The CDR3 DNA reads TGTGCCAGCAGTTACTCGGGGACTAGCCGCGAGCAGTACTTC. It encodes CASSYSGTSREQYF.

The CDR3 nucleotides read TGTGCCAGCAGCTTGCCCCGGGCCGGACTAGCGGGGGGCGATGAGCAGTTCTTC. Amino acids: CASSLPRAGLAGGDEQFF. The V and J genes are TRBV11-3 and TRBJ2-1; 14 nucleotides match TRBD2. V dropped 3 bases and J dropped 8; count of bases not matched to a gene: 12. CDR3 length: 18 residues. CDR1 and CDR2 (germline): SGHNT, YENEEA.

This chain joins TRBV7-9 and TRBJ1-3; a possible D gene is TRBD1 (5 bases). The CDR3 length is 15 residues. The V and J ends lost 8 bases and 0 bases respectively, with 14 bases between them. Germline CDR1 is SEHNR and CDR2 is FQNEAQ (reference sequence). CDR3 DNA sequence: TGTGCCAGCGGGAAGGGGATCCACTCTGGAAACACCATATATTTT. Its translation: CASGKGIHSGNTIYF.

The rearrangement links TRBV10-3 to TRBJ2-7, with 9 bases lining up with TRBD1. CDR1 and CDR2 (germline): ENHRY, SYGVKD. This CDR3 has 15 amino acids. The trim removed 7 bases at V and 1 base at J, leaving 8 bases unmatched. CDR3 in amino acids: CAITGTGSGSYEQYF. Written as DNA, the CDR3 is TGTGCCATCACCGGGACAGGGAGCGGATCCTACGAGCAGTACTTC.